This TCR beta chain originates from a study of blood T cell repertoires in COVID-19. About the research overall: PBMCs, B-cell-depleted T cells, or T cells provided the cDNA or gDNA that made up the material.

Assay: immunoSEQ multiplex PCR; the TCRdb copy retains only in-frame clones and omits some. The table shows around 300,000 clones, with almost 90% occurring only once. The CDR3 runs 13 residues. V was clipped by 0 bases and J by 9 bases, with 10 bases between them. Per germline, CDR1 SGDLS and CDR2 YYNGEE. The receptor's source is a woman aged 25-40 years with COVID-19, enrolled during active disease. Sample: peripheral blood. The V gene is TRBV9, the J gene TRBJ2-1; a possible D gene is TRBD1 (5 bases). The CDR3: CASSVVGQGEQFF. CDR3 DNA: TGTGCCAGCAGCGTAGTCGGGCAGGGTGAGCAGTTCTTC.